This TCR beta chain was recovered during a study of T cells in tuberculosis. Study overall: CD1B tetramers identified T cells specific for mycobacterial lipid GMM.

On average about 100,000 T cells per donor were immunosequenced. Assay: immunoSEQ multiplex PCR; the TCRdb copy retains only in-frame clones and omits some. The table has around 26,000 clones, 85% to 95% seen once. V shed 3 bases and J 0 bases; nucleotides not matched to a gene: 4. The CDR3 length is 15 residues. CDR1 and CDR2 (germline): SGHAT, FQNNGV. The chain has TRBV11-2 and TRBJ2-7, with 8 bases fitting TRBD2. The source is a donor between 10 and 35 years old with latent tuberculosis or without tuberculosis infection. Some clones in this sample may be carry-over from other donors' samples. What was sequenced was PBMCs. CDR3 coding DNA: TGTGCCAGCAGCTTGTCGGGGGGGAGCTCCTACGAGCAGTACTTC. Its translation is CASSLSGGSSYEQYF.